This paragraph reports one T cell receptor (beta chain). This specimen belongs to a study of blood T cell repertoires in COVID-19. Study details: Samples taken during acute and convalescent COVID-19 were collected in the United States, Italy and Spain.

Adults between roughly 18 and 89 years of age took part from 20 to 25 US areas. Produced via immunoSEQ multiplex PCR; TCRdb's table is partial and in-frame only. Of about 64,000 clones in the sample, roughly two thirds were seen once. V gave up 3 bases and J gave up 8 bases, with 8 bases separating them. CDR3 length: 12 amino acids. This receptor was taken from a woman aged 55-75 years who had been exposed to COVID-19. This rearrangement joins TRBV12-3 or TRBV12-4 to TRBJ2-4; TRBD2 might be the D (6 bases). The specimen was PBMCs or T cells enriched from blood (not recorded which). In nucleotides, the CDR3 is TGTGCCAGCAGTTTCGGAGGGGACATTCAGTACTTC. This translates into CASSFGGDIQYF.